The sequence of this TCR beta chain was determined in a study of naive and memory T cell subsets. Study-wide results and caveats: The RNA method is potentially sensitive to activation and differentiation changes.

Amplification of ligated cDNA took four PCR rounds with SP2 and nested alpha and beta constant primers. TCRdb redid the calling of the 5' RACE reads with MiXCR, one entry per CDR3 protein. The sample lists tens of thousands of distinct CDR3 sequences, over 7% occurring once. This clonotype was detected many times. Its antigen is still unknown. The library had UMIs added by 3' ligation of an oligonucleotide to TCR cDNA. RNA was extracted from approximately 2.4 ml of whole blood of healthy adults. Cells were not sorted; total RNA input targeted roughly 1 to 1000 ng. The receptor's source is a male donor in good health.

The CDR3 sequence: CASSFQDSSYEQYF. The CDR3 nucleotides are TGTGCCAGCAGCTTCCAGGACAGTTCCTACGAGCAGTACTTC. This chain joins TRBV5-4 and TRBJ2-7, with D possibly matching TRBD1 (6 bases). Per the germline V gene, CDR1 is SGHNT and CDR2 is YYREEE (reference sequence). The CDR3 sequence is 14 residues long. V was trimmed by 2 bases and J by 1 base, leaving 10 bases between them.